These 17 T cell receptor beta chains share one sample of origin, sequenced in a study of shared clonotypes between healthy human individuals. The repertoire was sequenced with immunoSEQ multiplex PCR; TCRdb's copy has only in-frame clones and lacks some. The sample records over 950,000 clones, about 80% being singletons. The source material was memory CD4+ T cells from PBMCs. Regarding subset: CD45RA-negative fraction. These receptors all come from a man between 18 and 35 years old in good health. Some clones in this sample may be carry-over from other donors' samples.

This clone showed up many times. Other DNA sequences in this specimen translate into the identical CDR3. The CDR3 nucleotides read TGTGCCAGCAGTAGCCGACAGGGGGCAAACACTGAAGCTTTCTTT. Protein sequence: CASSSRQGANTEAFF. The chain is built from TRBV6-5 and TRBJ1-1; 10 positions match TRBD1. The junction had 5 bases not matched to a gene; V was cut back by 5 bases and J by 2 bases. Germline CDR1 reads MNHEY; CDR2 reads SVGAGI. This CDR3 spans 15 amino acids.

Only one count was recorded for this clone. The CDR3 loop is CASSQVMGRDTEAFF. In nucleotides, the CDR3 is TGCGCCAGCAGCCAAGTAATGGGGAGGGACACTGAAGCTTTCTTT. This chain connects TRBV4-3 to TRBJ1-1; D is unclear. The V end lost 1 base, the J end lost 3 bases, and 12 bases lay between the germline ends. The CDR3 sequence is 15 residues long. Per germline, CDR1 LGHNA and CDR2 YSLEER.

CDR3 region: CASSYSGQGDEKLFF. As DNA, the CDR3 is TGCGCCAGCAGCTACTCGGGACAGGGGGACGAAAAACTGTTTTTT. The chain employs TRBV4-1 and TRBJ1-4; 11 positions agree with TRBD1. Germline-derived CDR1 and CDR2 are MGHRA and YSYEKL. This CDR3 region has 15 residues. V gave up 5 bases and J gave up 8 bases; unmatched junction bases: 7.

This chain links TRBV6-4 with TRBJ2-7; 10 positions match TRBD2. The CDR3 is 17 amino acids. Germline CDR1 and CDR2: MRHNA and SNTAGT. V lost 6 bases and J lost 4; bases outside the gene matches: 15. The CDR3 region is CASSRTAGSGRGYEQYF. CDR3 DNA sequence: TGTGCCAGCAGCCGGACTGCGGGGAGCGGGAGGGGGTACGAGCAGTACTTC.

The chain has TRBV2 and TRBJ2-3, with TRBD2 matching 7 bases. CDR3 length equals 14 residues. With 9 bases clipped from V and 6 bases from J, the junction kept 12 bases outside the gene matches. The germline gives CDR1 SNHLY, CDR2 FYNNEI. CDR3 sequence: CASGRGGSLDTQYF. CDR3 DNA: TGTGCCAGTGGGAGGGGCGGGAGTCTGGATACGCAGTATTTT.

The chain employs TRBV6-5 and TRBJ2-1; no clear D. The germline gives CDR1 MNHEY, CDR2 SVGAGI. V was pared by 3 bases and J by 10 bases, with 16 bases between. The length of the CDR3 is 14 residues. The DNA for the CDR3 is TGTGCCAGCAGTTATCTCTCGACGAGGTGGGAGCAGTTCTTC. Protein product: CASSYLSTRWEQFF.

V and J are TRBV9 and TRBJ2-7; 7 bases are a match to TRBD2. Per germline, CDR1 SGDLS and CDR2 YYNGEE. V lost 0 bases, J lost 6 bases, and 9 bases stayed unmatched. This CDR3 spans 15 amino acids. The CDR3 protein is CASSVDWGREGEQYF. The DNA for the CDR3 is TGTGCCAGCAGCGTAGATTGGGGCAGGGAGGGCGAGCAGTACTTC.

About this clone: Distinct nucleotide sequences in the sample also encode this CDR3. The chain is built from TRBV18 and TRBJ2-7; 7 bases align to TRBD1. The CDR3 has 13 residues. Germline V lookup: CDR1 KGHSH, CDR2 LQKENI. The junction had 0 bases not matched to a gene; V was cut back by 3 bases and J by 1 base. Written as DNA, the CDR3 is TGTGCCAGCTCACCGGGACAGTCCTACGAGCAGTACTTC. It encodes CASSPGQSYEQYF.

The V call is TRBV4-3, the J call TRBJ1-3; D not certain. Trimming cost V 0 bases and J 0 bases, with 12 bases left between them. The germline V gene has CDR1 LGHNA and CDR2 YSLEER. This CDR3 has 17 amino acids. CDR3 nucleotide sequence: TGCGCCAGCAGCCAAGATTGGCAGCCCGACTCTGGAAACACCATATATTTT. It specifies CASSQDWQPDSGNTIYF.

Points on this clone: The same CDR3 is also encoded by other DNA sequences in this sample. The chain has TRBV7-9 and TRBJ2-7; 7 bases are shared with TRBD2. V lost 1 base and J lost 4; bases outside the gene matches: 1. This CDR3 is 13 amino acids long. Germline V lookup: CDR1 SEHNR, CDR2 FQNEAQ (reference sequence). The CDR3 sequence is CASSLVGGYEQYF. The CDR3 DNA follows: TGTGCCAGCAGCTTAGTCGGGGGGTACGAGCAGTACTTC.

J is TRBJ1-1 and V is TRBV9; 12 bases are a match to TRBD1. CDR1 is SGDLS, CDR2 YYNGEE, per germline. This CDR3 is built from 15 residues. V trimming: 3 bases; J trimming: 4 bases; junction bases outside the gene matches: 4. The DNA for the CDR3 is TGTGCCAGCAGCGGAGGGGACAGGGGGCCCACTGAAGCTTTCTTT. This translates into CASSGGDRGPTEAFF.

The rearrangement links TRBV7-9 to TRBJ2-3; 8 bases align to TRBD2. The V and J ends lost 4 bases and 0 bases, in that order; junction bases with no gene match: 6. The CDR3 spans 16 residues. Germline-derived CDR1 and CDR2 are SEHNR and FQNEAQ (reference sequence). CDR3 protein: CASSSGLAASTDTQYF. CDR3 coding DNA: TGTGCCAGCAGCTCCGGACTAGCTGCTAGCACAGATACGCAGTATTTT.

The rearrangement joins TRBV5-1 to TRBJ1-1; no firm D call. V lost 0 bases and J 11 bases, leaving 14 bases between the germline ends. CDR1 SGHRS and CDR2 YFSETQ come from the germline V gene. The CDR3 runs 13 residues. CDR3: CASSLGPEGGAFF. CDR3 nucleotide sequence: TGCGCCAGCAGCTTGGGGCCGGAGGGTGGTGCTTTCTTT.

V gene TRBV6-1 combines with J gene TRBJ1-5; a weak D match, TRBD1 (5 bases). With 6 bases removed from V and 7 bases from J, the gap between germline ends came to 16 bases. This CDR3 has 14 residues. CDR1 and CDR2 (germline): MNHNS, SASEGT. The CDR3 here is CASRPGWVGQPQHF. CDR3 nucleotide sequence: TGTGCCAGCAGACCAGGGTGGGTCGGGCAGCCCCAGCATTTT.

This clone was observed a handful of times. Other DNA sequences in this specimen translate into the identical CDR3. The chain links TRBV6-5 to TRBJ1-2; 8 bases line up with TRBD1. CDR1 and CDR2 from the germline V gene are MNHEY and SVGAGI. This CDR3 has 14 residues. Unmatched junction bases numbered 5, after V lost 0 bases and J lost 8 bases. The CDR3 region is CASSYSGQGGGYTF. CDR3 nucleotides: TGTGCCAGCAGTTACTCTGGACAGGGAGGCGGCTACACCTTC.

The chain combines TRBV29-1 with TRBJ2-7; TRBD2 might be the D (5 bases). V was cut by 4 bases and J by 5 bases, with 9 bases left in between. The germline CDR1 and CDR2 sequences are SQVTM and ANQGSEA. This CDR3 region has 11 residues. The CDR3 coding sequence is TGCAGCGTTGGGGAGACGGACGAGCAGTACTTC. Translating gives CSVGETDEQYF.

The V gene is TRBV11-3, the J gene TRBJ2-5, with 11 bases aligning to TRBD2. The CDR3 is made up of 19 amino acids. V shed 0 bases and J 4 bases; nucleotides not matched to a gene: 13. Germline V gene data show CDR1 as SGHNT and CDR2 as YENEEA. CDR3 bases: TGTGCCAGCAGCTTAGAAGTGGTGGGGGCTAGCGGGAGGCGAGAGACCCAGTACTTC. Translated: CASSLEVVGASGRRETQYF. The full variable domain, rest sourced from reference TRBV11-3 and TRBJ2-5, is EAGVVQSPRYKIIEKKQPVAFWCNPISGHNTLYWYLQNLGQGPELLIRYENEEAVDDSQLPKDRFSAERLKGVDSTLKIQPAELGDSAVYLCASSLEVVGASGRRETQYFGPGTRLLVL.